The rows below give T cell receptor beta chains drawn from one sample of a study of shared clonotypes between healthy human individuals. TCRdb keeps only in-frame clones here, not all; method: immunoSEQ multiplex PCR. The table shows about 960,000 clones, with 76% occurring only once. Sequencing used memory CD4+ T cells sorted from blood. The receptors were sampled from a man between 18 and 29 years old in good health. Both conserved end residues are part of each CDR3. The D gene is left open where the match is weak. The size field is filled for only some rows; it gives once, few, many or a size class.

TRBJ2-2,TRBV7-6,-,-,CASSSFRFNTGELFF,TGTGCCAGCAGCTCCTTCAGGTTTAACACCGGGGAGCTGTTTTTT
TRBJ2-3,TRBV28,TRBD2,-,CASNILLAGVTDTQYF,TGTGCCAGCAATATTCTCCTAGCGGGGGTCACAGATACGCAGTATTTT
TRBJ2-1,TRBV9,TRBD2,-,CASSVGAGVSYNEQFF,TGTGCCAGCAGCGTAGGGGCGGGAGTCTCCTACAATGAGCAGTTCTTC
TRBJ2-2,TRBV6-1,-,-,CASVRLDTGELFF,TGTGCCAGCGTAAGACTAGACACCGGGGAGCTGTTTTTT
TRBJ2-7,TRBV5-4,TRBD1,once,CASSRDRGKNWQYF,TGTGCCAGCAGCCGAGACAGGGGAAAGAACTGGCAGTACTTC
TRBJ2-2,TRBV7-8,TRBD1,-,CASSDPPGGANTGELFF,TGTGCCAGCAGCGATCCCCCAGGGGGCGCGAACACCGGGGAGCTGTTTTTT
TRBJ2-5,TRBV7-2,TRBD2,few,CASSSKLAGLQETQYF,TGTGCCAGCAGCTCCAAACTAGCGGGATTACAAGAGACCCAGTACTTC
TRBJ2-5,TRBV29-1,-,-,CSVEGTRVGETQYF,TGCAGCGTTGAGGGCACCAGGGTTGGGGAGACCCAGTACTTC
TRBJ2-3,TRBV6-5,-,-,CASRLESRDTQYF,TGTGCCAGCAGGCTAGAATCGCGGGATACGCAGTATTTT
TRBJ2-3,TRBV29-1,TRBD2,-,CSVETGRGGPQYF,TGCAGCGTTGAAACAGGACGCGGGGGGCCGCAGTATTTT
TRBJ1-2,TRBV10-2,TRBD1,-,CASSLSGTGYYGYTF,TGCGCCAGCAGCCTATCCGGGACAGGGTACTATGGCTACACCTTC
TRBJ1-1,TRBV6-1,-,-,CASSEAPTLSTEAFF,TGTGCCAGCAGTGAAGCTCCGACCCTGAGCACTGAAGCTTTCTTT
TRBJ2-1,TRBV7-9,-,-,CAIWGGREQFF,TGTGCCATCTGGGGCGGGCGTGAGCAGTTCTTC
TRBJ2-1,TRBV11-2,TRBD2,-,CASSSLKRGTYNEQFF,TGTGCCAGCAGCTCTCTTAAGCGGGGGACTTACAATGAGCAGTTCTTC
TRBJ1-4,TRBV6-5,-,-,CASRRTVDEKLFF,TGTGCCAGCAGACGGACGGTTGATGAAAAACTGTTTTTT
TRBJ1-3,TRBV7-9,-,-,CASSLGSSGLGNTIYF,TGTGCCAGCAGCTTAGGTAGTTCGGGGCTTGGAAACACCATATATTTT
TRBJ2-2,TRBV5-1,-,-,CASSLDGAGELFF,TGCGCCAGCAGCCTGGACGGGGCCGGGGAGCTGTTTTTT
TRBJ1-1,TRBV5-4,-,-,CASSLGSYNTEAFF,TGTGCCAGCAGCTTGGGTAGCTATAACACTGAAGCTTTCTTT
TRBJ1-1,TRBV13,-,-,CASSLRRAEAFF,TGTGCCAGCAGCTTAAGGAGGGCTGAAGCTTTCTTT
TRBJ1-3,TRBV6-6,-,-,CASSYPGLSSGNTIYF,TGTGCCAGCAGTTACCCGGGACTGAGCTCTGGAAACACCATATATTTT
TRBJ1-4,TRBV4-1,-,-,CASSQSQSSNEKLFF,TGCGCCAGCAGCCAATCACAGAGTAGTAATGAAAAACTGTTTTTT
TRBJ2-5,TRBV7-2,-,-,CASSLGIASKETQYF,TGTGCCAGCAGCTTAGGGATAGCATCCAAAGAGACCCAGTACTTC
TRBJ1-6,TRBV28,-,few,CASNWKGSPLHF,TGTGCCAGCAATTGGAAAGGCTCACCCCTCCACTTT
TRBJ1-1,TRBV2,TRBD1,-,CASTRDSSMNTEAFF,TGTGCCAGCACACGGGACAGCTCCATGAACACTGAAGCTTTCTTT
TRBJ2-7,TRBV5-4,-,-,CASSPTPGYEQYF,TGTGCCAGCAGCCCGACGCCAGGCTACGAACAGTACTTC
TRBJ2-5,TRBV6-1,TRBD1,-,CASKPNRGNQETQYF,TGTGCCAGCAAGCCCAACAGGGGGAACCAAGAGACCCAGTACTTC
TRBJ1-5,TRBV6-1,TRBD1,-,CASSEWGRGDQPQHF,TGTGCCAGCAGTGAATGGGGCAGGGGGGATCAGCCCCAGCATTTT
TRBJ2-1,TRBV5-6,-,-,CASSLYNEQFF,TGTGCCAGCAGCTTATACAATGAGCAGTTCTTC
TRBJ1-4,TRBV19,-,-,CASSTMLTGLGNEKLFF,TGTGCCAGTAGTACAATGCTTACAGGGCTCGGGAATGAAAAACTGTTTTTT
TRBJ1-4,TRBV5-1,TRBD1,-,CASSSGQGAKEKLFF,TGCGCCAGCAGCTCAGGACAGGGGGCAAAGGAAAAACTGTTTTTT
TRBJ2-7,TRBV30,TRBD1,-,CAWRPRDRGSYEQYF,TGTGCCTGGAGGCCTAGGGACAGGGGATCCTACGAGCAGTACTTC
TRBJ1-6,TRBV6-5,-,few,CASSYLGSPLHF,TGTGCCAGCAGTTACCTCGGCTCACCCCTCCACTTT
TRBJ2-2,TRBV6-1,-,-,CASSAEQTNTGELFF,TGTGCCAGCAGTGCTGAACAGACTAACACCGGGGAGCTGTTTTTT
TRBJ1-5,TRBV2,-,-,CASLPGGGPVQPQHF,TGTGCCAGCCTACCCGGCGGGGGGCCGGTTCAGCCCCAGCATTTT
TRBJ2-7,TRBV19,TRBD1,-,CASSNPGTGVREQYF,TGTGCCAGTAGCAACCCCGGGACAGGGGTTCGCGAGCAGTACTTC
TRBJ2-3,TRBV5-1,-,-,CASSLAGGRSTDTQYF,TGCGCCAGCAGCTTGGCCGGCGGGCGGAGCACAGATACGCAGTATTTT
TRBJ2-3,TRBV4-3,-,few,CASSQDRYTDTQYF,TGCGCCAGCAGCCAAGATCGATACACAGATACGCAGTATTTT
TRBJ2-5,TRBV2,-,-,CASSDVSTQYF,TGTGCCAGCAGTGACGTCAGTACCCAGTACTTC
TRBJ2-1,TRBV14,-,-,CASSQQNPYNEQFF,TGTGCCAGCAGCCAACAAAACCCCTACAATGAGCAGTTCTTC
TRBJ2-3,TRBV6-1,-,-,CASSEGTGHTDTQYF,TGTGCCAGCAGTGAAGGAACGGGACACACAGATACGCAGTATTTT
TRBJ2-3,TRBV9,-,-,CASSVRRNPDTQYF,TGTGCCAGCAGCGTACGGCGGAATCCTGATACGCAGTATTTT
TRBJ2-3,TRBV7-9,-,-,CASSLGPDTDTQYF,TGTGCCAGCAGCTTAGGACCTGATACAGATACGCAGTATTTT
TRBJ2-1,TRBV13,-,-,CASSSGEDNEQFF,TGTGCCAGCAGCTCCGGGGAGGACAATGAGCAGTTCTTC
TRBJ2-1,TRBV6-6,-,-,CASRPSSGGYNEQFF,TGTGCCAGCAGACCATCGTCAGGGGGGTACAATGAGCAGTTCTTC
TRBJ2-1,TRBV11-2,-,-,CASSLGMQRTYNEQFF,TGTGCCAGCAGCTTAGGAATGCAGCGGACCTACAATGAGCAGTTCTTC
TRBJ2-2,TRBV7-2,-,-,CASSLGVGTGELFF,TGTGCCAGCAGCTTAGGGGTTGGCACCGGGGAGCTGTTTTTT